The clone carrying this TCR beta chain was seen many times. Its target is not known. Regarding treatment: oral pan-JAK inhibitor, 5-10 mg twice daily. Sampling of alopecia areata patients yielded lesional scalp punch biopsies as well as peripheral blood. As the sequencing template, cDNA was produced by extracting RNA and reverse transcribing it. Assay used: immunoSEQ multiplex PCR; TCRdb lists only in-frame clones, some missing. This table has 200,000 to 250,000 clones, less than 45% appearing once. These data originate in a study of CD8+ T cells in alopecia areata. Study-level results: Lesional tissue from the scalp (especially in alopecia totalis/universalis) showed higher clonality than normal scalp. Among the top 100, expanded CD8+ clones, as well as scalp clonality, were significantly decreased by tofacitinib.

The ends were cut back, 5 bases at V and 4 bases at J, with 19 bases in the middle. Germline values: CDR1 SEHNR, CDR2 FQNEAQ (reference sequence). The CDR3 runs 16 residues. The specimen comprised CD4+ T cells sorted from blood, sampled at approximately week 30, from a patient treated with tofacitinib. The chain has TRBV7-9 and TRBJ2-3; D may match TRBD1 or TRBD2 (5 bases each). This TCR was recovered from a human donor with alopecia areata. CDR3 protein: CASSQKPGTGPDTQYF. In DNA, the CDR3 is TGTGCCAGCAGCCAAAAACCCGGGACGGGCCCAGATACGCAGTATTTT.